This is a list of T cell receptor beta chains from one sample in a study of blood T cell repertoires in COVID-19. Sequencing was performed with immunoSEQ multiplex PCR; in TCRdb, only in-frame clones are kept and a portion is missing. Of about 130,000 clones listed, roughly four fifths are singletons. Sequenced sample: peripheral blood. The receptor source for this set is a woman aged 60 to 75 with acute or convalescent COVID-19. CDR3s include the opening cysteine and the closing phenylalanine or tryptophan. Fields, in order: CDR3 DNA, CDR3 protein, D gene, clone size, V gene, J gene. The D gene is left open where the match is weak. A clone size is listed for some rows: how often the clone was seen (once, few, many), or a class if it is expanded.

CDR3nt: TGTGCCAGCAGCCTCGAAGGGGGCAGTGGCTACACCTTC; CDR3aa: CASSLEGGSGYTF; d_gene: TRBD1; abundance: once; v_gene: TRBV7-9; j_gene: TRBJ1-2
CDR3nt: TGTGCCATCAGTGAGTCTGGGGCCCTCTATAATTCACCCCTCCACTTT; CDR3aa: CAISESGALYNSPLHF; d_gene: NA; abundance: NA; v_gene: TRBV10-3; j_gene: TRBJ1-6
CDR3nt: TGCGCCAGCAGCTCGGGGGGGAATGAGCAGTTCTTC; CDR3aa: CASSSGGNEQFF; d_gene: TRBD2; abundance: NA; v_gene: TRBV5-1; j_gene: TRBJ2-1
CDR3nt: TGTGCCAGCAGCACCCGGACAGGGGGAGGCTACACCTTC; CDR3aa: CASSTRTGGGYTF; d_gene: TRBD1; abundance: NA; v_gene: TRBV14; j_gene: TRBJ1-2
CDR3nt: TGTGCCAGCAGTCCCCCCAGGGGGGTGGGTGGCTACACCTTC; CDR3aa: CASSPPRGVGGYTF; d_gene: TRBD1; abundance: NA; v_gene: TRBV6-5; j_gene: TRBJ1-2
CDR3nt: TGTGCCAGCTCACGGAACCCGGGACAGGGAAAAGAAGGGACTGAAGCTTTCTTT; CDR3aa: CASSRNPGQGKEGTEAFF; d_gene: TRBD1; abundance: NA; v_gene: TRBV18; j_gene: TRBJ1-1
CDR3nt: TGTGCCAGCAGTTTAAAACGGGACAGCAACTATGGCTACACCTTC; CDR3aa: CASSLKRDSNYGYTF; d_gene: TRBD1; abundance: NA; v_gene: TRBV27; j_gene: TRBJ1-2
CDR3nt: TGTGCCAGCAGTGAAGCCGGGACAGGGGGCTACGAGCAGTACTTC; CDR3aa: CASSEAGTGGYEQYF; d_gene: TRBD1; abundance: NA; v_gene: TRBV6-4; j_gene: TRBJ2-7
CDR3nt: TGTGCCAGTGTCGACAGGGGAAATCAGCCCCAGCATTTT; CDR3aa: CASVDRGNQPQHF; d_gene: TRBD1; abundance: NA; v_gene: TRBV19; j_gene: TRBJ1-5
CDR3nt: TGTGCCAGCAGCTTGGAAGTGGCCTATGGCTACACCTTC; CDR3aa: CASSLEVAYGYTF; d_gene: NA; abundance: NA; v_gene: TRBV5-6; j_gene: TRBJ1-2
CDR3nt: TGTGCCAGCAGTTTGAAGGGCACAGGGCCCTACGAGCAGTACTTC; CDR3aa: CASSLKGTGPYEQYF; d_gene: NA; abundance: NA; v_gene: TRBV27; j_gene: TRBJ2-7
CDR3nt: TGTGCCAGTAAATCCCAGGCACAGTTAGACACTGAAGCTTTCTTT; CDR3aa: CASKSQAQLDTEAFF; d_gene: NA; abundance: NA; v_gene: TRBV19; j_gene: TRBJ1-1
CDR3nt: TGCGCCAGCAGCTTGGGGGGGCGGAGTGGAGGCTACACCTTC; CDR3aa: CASSLGGRSGGYTF; d_gene: NA; abundance: NA; v_gene: TRBV5-1; j_gene: TRBJ1-2
CDR3nt: TGCGCCAGCAGCCCCCGACAGGGAGTAGCGAACACTGAAGCTTTCTTT; CDR3aa: CASSPRQGVANTEAFF; d_gene: TRBD1; abundance: NA; v_gene: TRBV4-1; j_gene: TRBJ1-1
CDR3nt: TGTGCCATCAAAGCGGACTACCCTAAAAATGAGCAGTTCTTC; CDR3aa: CAIKADYPKNEQFF; d_gene: NA; abundance: NA; v_gene: TRBV10-3; j_gene: TRBJ2-1
CDR3nt: TGTGCCAGCAGAAGTCCGGGGCCCCTCCACTTT; CDR3aa: CASRSPGPLHF; d_gene: NA; abundance: NA; v_gene: TRBV2; j_gene: TRBJ1-6
CDR3nt: TGTGCCAGCAGTCAAGCCGGGACTTCAGCCTACGAGCAGTACTTC; CDR3aa: CASSQAGTSAYEQYF; d_gene: NA; abundance: NA; v_gene: TRBV3-1/TRBV3-2; j_gene: TRBJ2-7
CDR3nt: TGCGCCAGCAGTGATCCAGGGGTCGGGGTCTACGAGCAGTACTTC; CDR3aa: CASSDPGVGVYEQYF; d_gene: NA; abundance: NA; v_gene: TRBV10-1; j_gene: TRBJ2-7
CDR3nt: TGCGCCAGCAGCTCAACCGGGACAGGGTTCTCCTATAATTCACCCCTCCACTTT; CDR3aa: CASSSTGTGFSYNSPLHF; d_gene: TRBD1; abundance: once; v_gene: TRBV5-1; j_gene: TRBJ1-6
CDR3nt: TGTGCCAGCAGCCAGACTTACAGGGGAAATTCACCCCTCCACTTT; CDR3aa: CASSQTYRGNSPLHF; d_gene: TRBD1; abundance: NA; v_gene: TRBV14; j_gene: TRBJ1-6
CDR3nt: TGTGCCAGCGGGACACTCCTGGACAGGGACGAGCAGTACTTC; CDR3aa: CASGTLLDRDEQYF; d_gene: TRBD1; abundance: NA; v_gene: TRBV28; j_gene: TRBJ2-7
CDR3nt: TGTGCCAGCAGTGGATTAGGGGGCAGGTACAATGAGCAGTTCTTC; CDR3aa: CASSGLGGRYNEQFF; d_gene: TRBD1; abundance: NA; v_gene: TRBV2; j_gene: TRBJ2-1
CDR3nt: TGTGCCAGCACCCAGCAGGGGCCCGAGGGAGAGACCCAGTACTTC; CDR3aa: CASTQQGPEGETQYF; d_gene: NA; abundance: NA; v_gene: TRBV7-9; j_gene: TRBJ2-5
CDR3nt: TGTGCCAGCAGCCGCTCCGGACAGGAGAATTCACCCCTCCACTTT; CDR3aa: CASSRSGQENSPLHF; d_gene: TRBD1; abundance: NA; v_gene: TRBV6-6; j_gene: TRBJ1-6
CDR3nt: TGTGCCAGCAGCTTGAGGGGGTTAGGAGAAAAACTGTTTTTT; CDR3aa: CASSLRGLGEKLFF; d_gene: NA; abundance: NA; v_gene: TRBV6-5; j_gene: TRBJ1-4
CDR3nt: TGTGCCACCCGACAGGGGATAGGATCACCCCTCCACTTT; CDR3aa: CATRQGIGSPLHF; d_gene: TRBD1; abundance: NA; v_gene: TRBV12-3/TRBV12-4; j_gene: TRBJ1-6
CDR3nt: TGTGCCAGCAGTCCCGGGACATTCTATGGCTACACCTTC; CDR3aa: CASSPGTFYGYTF; d_gene: NA; abundance: once; v_gene: TRBV28; j_gene: TRBJ1-2
CDR3nt: TGTGCCACCAGTGATCCTCAGGGGTTCGATACGCAGTATTTT; CDR3aa: CATSDPQGFDTQYF; d_gene: NA; abundance: NA; v_gene: TRBV24-1; j_gene: TRBJ2-3
CDR3nt: TGTGCCACGGGACAGTCTAATGAAAAACTGTTTTTT; CDR3aa: CATGQSNEKLFF; d_gene: TRBD1; abundance: NA; v_gene: TRBV10-3; j_gene: TRBJ1-4
CDR3nt: TGTGCCTGGAGTGTGGGAGGAGGGGGGGATGGCTACACCTTC; CDR3aa: CAWSVGGGGDGYTF; d_gene: NA; abundance: NA; v_gene: TRBV30; j_gene: TRBJ1-2
CDR3nt: TGCAGCGTTAGACAGGGAGGCGGAAACACCATATATTTT; CDR3aa: CSVRQGGGNTIYF; d_gene: TRBD1; abundance: NA; v_gene: TRBV29-1; j_gene: TRBJ1-3
CDR3nt: TGTGCCATCTCGATGGAGGGTTACTACGAGCAGTGCTTC; CDR3aa: CAISMEGYYEQCF; d_gene: NA; abundance: NA; v_gene: TRBV28; j_gene: TRBJ2-7
CDR3nt: TGTGCCAGCAGCCCGTCAGGTAGCGGGGGGCCCACAGATACGCAGTATTTT; CDR3aa: CASSPSGSGGPTDTQYF; d_gene: TRBD2; abundance: NA; v_gene: TRBV3-1/TRBV3-2; j_gene: TRBJ2-3
CDR3nt: TGTGCCAGCAGCGCTAGCGGGGTAAACACCGGGGAGCTGTTTTTT; CDR3aa: CASSASGVNTGELFF; d_gene: TRBD2; abundance: few; v_gene: TRBV4-2; j_gene: TRBJ2-2
CDR3nt: TGCGCCAGCAGCTTGACAGGTGGCAATCAGCCCCAGCATTTT; CDR3aa: CASSLTGGNQPQHF; d_gene: NA; abundance: NA; v_gene: TRBV5-1; j_gene: TRBJ1-5
CDR3nt: TGCGCCAGCAGTGAGTCCCGACAGGCGGAAGCTTTCTTT; CDR3aa: CASSESRQAEAFF; d_gene: NA; abundance: NA; v_gene: TRBV10-1; j_gene: TRBJ1-1
CDR3nt: TGTGCCAGCAAGGGGGTCAGGACCAACACTGAAGCTTTCTTT; CDR3aa: CASKGVRTNTEAFF; d_gene: NA; abundance: NA; v_gene: TRBV6-5; j_gene: TRBJ1-1
CDR3nt: TGTGCCTGGAGTCCGAAAGACAGGGACAGTGAAGCTTTCTTT; CDR3aa: CAWSPKDRDSEAFF; d_gene: TRBD1; abundance: NA; v_gene: TRBV30; j_gene: TRBJ1-1
CDR3nt: TGTGCCAGCAGCTTCTCCGGGATCTCCTACGAGCAGTACTTC; CDR3aa: CASSFSGISYEQYF; d_gene: NA; abundance: NA; v_gene: TRBV5-6; j_gene: TRBJ2-7